The 10 T cell receptor beta chains in this list originate from one sample, sequenced in a study of T cells in Graves' hyperthyroidism and ophthalmopathy. RNA transcripts were the template for amplifying TCR beta CDR3 regions. HTBI primers were the set used in a first-round RT-PCR of the TCR CDR3. TCRdb reprocessed the multiplex PCR reads via MiXCR and lists one record per CDR3 protein. The table lists about half a million distinct CDR3 sequences, 24% of them singletons. The sequencing sample was made of blood. The receptors come from a woman under 40 with Graves' ophthalmopathy.

The chain joins TRBV20-1 to TRBJ1-2; a weak D match, TRBD1 (5 bases). The CDR3 has 17 amino acids. Germline loops: CDR1 DFQATT, CDR2 SNEGSKA (reference sequence). V was cut by 6 bases and J by 2 bases, with 25 bases left in between. The CDR3 spells CSATGYQEGRTNYGYTF. The CDR3 DNA follows: TGCAGTGCCACCGGCTACCAAGAGGGGAGGACCAACTATGGCTACACCTTC.

This clonotype was detected ten times or more. This CDR3 is CASSRTGGTGELFF. CDR3 bases: TGTGCCAGCAGTAGGACAGGGGGTACCGGGGAGCTGTTTTTT. This sequence joins TRBV12-3 or TRBV12-4 and TRBJ2-2; 10 bases map to TRBD1. This CDR3 comprises 14 residues. The ends lost 5 bases at V and 5 bases at J; junction bases unmatched: 2.

The genes are TRBV6-1 and TRBJ1-5; no clear D. V lost 5 bases and J 4 bases, leaving 12 bases between the germline ends. This CDR3 is built from 14 residues. CDR1 is MNHNS and CDR2 is SASEGT in the germline V gene. This CDR3 reads CASSKQRFNQPQHF. As DNA, the CDR3 is TGTGCCAGCAGTAAACAGAGGTTTAATCAGCCCCAGCATTTT.

In its sample, this clonotype was seen many times. This chain connects TRBV27 to TRBJ1-1; D might be TRBD1 (5 bases). CDR3 size: 14 residues. Germline V gives CDR1 MNHEY, CDR2 SMNVEV (reference sequence). V was cut by 6 bases and J by 6 bases, with 17 bases left in between. The CDR3 is CASSVGAGTAEAFF. CDR3 nucleotide sequence: TGTGCCAGCAGCGTAGGGGCTGGGACCGCTGAAGCTTTCTTT.

This clonotype was seen many times. The chain joins TRBV28 to TRBJ2-7, with TRBD1 matching 7 bases. V gave up 4 bases and J gave up 6 bases; unmatched junction bases: 12. Per germline, CDR1 MDHEN and CDR2 SYDVKM. The length of the CDR3 is 15 residues. CDR3 sequence reads: CASSSNRQGPSEQYF. The DNA for the CDR3 is TGTGCCAGCAGTTCCAACCGACAGGGTCCCTCCGAGCAGTACTTC.

This clonotype was counted only a few times. The chain carries TRBV29-1 and TRBJ2-7; 9 bases align to TRBD1. The trim removed 2 bases at V and 4 bases at J, leaving 6 bases unmatched. The CDR3 contains 14 residues. Germline-derived CDR1 and CDR2 are SQVTM and ANQGSEA. The CDR3 DNA follows: TGCAGCGTTGAACCGGGACAGGGTGTGTACGAGCAGTACTTC. Translated, it gives CSVEPGQGVYEQYF.

The chain has TRBV3-1 and TRBJ1-3; 8 positions match TRBD1. The germline CDR1 and CDR2 sequences are LGHDT and YNNKEL (reference sequence). This CDR3 spans 16 amino acids. With V trimmed by 5 bases and J by 0 bases, 6 bases remained unmatched. This chain's CDR3 is CASSDRGQSSGNTIYF. The CDR3 coding sequence is TGTGCCAGCAGCGACAGGGGTCAAAGCTCTGGAAACACCATATATTTT.

This clonotype was counted at least ten times. V is TRBV20-1 and J is TRBJ1-2; the D gene is possibly TRBD1 (5 bases). The germline V gene encodes CDR1 DFQATT and CDR2 SNEGSKA (reference sequence). The CDR3 covers 16 residues. Deletions cut 2 bases from V and 0 bases from J, with 16 bases between. The CDR3 DNA sequence: TGCAGTGCTAGAACTAGAGTAAGGGGATCTAACTATGGCTACACCTTC. The encoded protein is CSARTRVRGSNYGYTF.

This clonotype has just one count. V and J are TRBV6-2 or TRBV6-3 and TRBJ2-7, with D possibly being TRBD2 (5 bases). CDR1 and CDR2 from the germline V gene are MNHEY and SVGEGT. The CDR3 consists of 12 residues. The V and J ends lost 7 bases and 0 bases respectively, with 7 bases between them. In DNA, the CDR3 is TGTGCCAGCATTGACTACTCCTACGAGCAGTACTTC. This codes for CASIDYSYEQYF.

This clonotype was picked up many times. The chain is built from TRBV12-3 or TRBV12-4 and TRBJ1-1, with a tentative D call TRBD1 (5 bases). V dropped 6 bases and J dropped 5 bases, with 13 bases sitting between them. The CDR3 is 13 amino acids. CDR3 loop: CASSLGEWTEAFF. The CDR3 DNA follows: TGTGCCAGCAGCCTAGGGGAGTGGACTGAAGCTTTCTTT.